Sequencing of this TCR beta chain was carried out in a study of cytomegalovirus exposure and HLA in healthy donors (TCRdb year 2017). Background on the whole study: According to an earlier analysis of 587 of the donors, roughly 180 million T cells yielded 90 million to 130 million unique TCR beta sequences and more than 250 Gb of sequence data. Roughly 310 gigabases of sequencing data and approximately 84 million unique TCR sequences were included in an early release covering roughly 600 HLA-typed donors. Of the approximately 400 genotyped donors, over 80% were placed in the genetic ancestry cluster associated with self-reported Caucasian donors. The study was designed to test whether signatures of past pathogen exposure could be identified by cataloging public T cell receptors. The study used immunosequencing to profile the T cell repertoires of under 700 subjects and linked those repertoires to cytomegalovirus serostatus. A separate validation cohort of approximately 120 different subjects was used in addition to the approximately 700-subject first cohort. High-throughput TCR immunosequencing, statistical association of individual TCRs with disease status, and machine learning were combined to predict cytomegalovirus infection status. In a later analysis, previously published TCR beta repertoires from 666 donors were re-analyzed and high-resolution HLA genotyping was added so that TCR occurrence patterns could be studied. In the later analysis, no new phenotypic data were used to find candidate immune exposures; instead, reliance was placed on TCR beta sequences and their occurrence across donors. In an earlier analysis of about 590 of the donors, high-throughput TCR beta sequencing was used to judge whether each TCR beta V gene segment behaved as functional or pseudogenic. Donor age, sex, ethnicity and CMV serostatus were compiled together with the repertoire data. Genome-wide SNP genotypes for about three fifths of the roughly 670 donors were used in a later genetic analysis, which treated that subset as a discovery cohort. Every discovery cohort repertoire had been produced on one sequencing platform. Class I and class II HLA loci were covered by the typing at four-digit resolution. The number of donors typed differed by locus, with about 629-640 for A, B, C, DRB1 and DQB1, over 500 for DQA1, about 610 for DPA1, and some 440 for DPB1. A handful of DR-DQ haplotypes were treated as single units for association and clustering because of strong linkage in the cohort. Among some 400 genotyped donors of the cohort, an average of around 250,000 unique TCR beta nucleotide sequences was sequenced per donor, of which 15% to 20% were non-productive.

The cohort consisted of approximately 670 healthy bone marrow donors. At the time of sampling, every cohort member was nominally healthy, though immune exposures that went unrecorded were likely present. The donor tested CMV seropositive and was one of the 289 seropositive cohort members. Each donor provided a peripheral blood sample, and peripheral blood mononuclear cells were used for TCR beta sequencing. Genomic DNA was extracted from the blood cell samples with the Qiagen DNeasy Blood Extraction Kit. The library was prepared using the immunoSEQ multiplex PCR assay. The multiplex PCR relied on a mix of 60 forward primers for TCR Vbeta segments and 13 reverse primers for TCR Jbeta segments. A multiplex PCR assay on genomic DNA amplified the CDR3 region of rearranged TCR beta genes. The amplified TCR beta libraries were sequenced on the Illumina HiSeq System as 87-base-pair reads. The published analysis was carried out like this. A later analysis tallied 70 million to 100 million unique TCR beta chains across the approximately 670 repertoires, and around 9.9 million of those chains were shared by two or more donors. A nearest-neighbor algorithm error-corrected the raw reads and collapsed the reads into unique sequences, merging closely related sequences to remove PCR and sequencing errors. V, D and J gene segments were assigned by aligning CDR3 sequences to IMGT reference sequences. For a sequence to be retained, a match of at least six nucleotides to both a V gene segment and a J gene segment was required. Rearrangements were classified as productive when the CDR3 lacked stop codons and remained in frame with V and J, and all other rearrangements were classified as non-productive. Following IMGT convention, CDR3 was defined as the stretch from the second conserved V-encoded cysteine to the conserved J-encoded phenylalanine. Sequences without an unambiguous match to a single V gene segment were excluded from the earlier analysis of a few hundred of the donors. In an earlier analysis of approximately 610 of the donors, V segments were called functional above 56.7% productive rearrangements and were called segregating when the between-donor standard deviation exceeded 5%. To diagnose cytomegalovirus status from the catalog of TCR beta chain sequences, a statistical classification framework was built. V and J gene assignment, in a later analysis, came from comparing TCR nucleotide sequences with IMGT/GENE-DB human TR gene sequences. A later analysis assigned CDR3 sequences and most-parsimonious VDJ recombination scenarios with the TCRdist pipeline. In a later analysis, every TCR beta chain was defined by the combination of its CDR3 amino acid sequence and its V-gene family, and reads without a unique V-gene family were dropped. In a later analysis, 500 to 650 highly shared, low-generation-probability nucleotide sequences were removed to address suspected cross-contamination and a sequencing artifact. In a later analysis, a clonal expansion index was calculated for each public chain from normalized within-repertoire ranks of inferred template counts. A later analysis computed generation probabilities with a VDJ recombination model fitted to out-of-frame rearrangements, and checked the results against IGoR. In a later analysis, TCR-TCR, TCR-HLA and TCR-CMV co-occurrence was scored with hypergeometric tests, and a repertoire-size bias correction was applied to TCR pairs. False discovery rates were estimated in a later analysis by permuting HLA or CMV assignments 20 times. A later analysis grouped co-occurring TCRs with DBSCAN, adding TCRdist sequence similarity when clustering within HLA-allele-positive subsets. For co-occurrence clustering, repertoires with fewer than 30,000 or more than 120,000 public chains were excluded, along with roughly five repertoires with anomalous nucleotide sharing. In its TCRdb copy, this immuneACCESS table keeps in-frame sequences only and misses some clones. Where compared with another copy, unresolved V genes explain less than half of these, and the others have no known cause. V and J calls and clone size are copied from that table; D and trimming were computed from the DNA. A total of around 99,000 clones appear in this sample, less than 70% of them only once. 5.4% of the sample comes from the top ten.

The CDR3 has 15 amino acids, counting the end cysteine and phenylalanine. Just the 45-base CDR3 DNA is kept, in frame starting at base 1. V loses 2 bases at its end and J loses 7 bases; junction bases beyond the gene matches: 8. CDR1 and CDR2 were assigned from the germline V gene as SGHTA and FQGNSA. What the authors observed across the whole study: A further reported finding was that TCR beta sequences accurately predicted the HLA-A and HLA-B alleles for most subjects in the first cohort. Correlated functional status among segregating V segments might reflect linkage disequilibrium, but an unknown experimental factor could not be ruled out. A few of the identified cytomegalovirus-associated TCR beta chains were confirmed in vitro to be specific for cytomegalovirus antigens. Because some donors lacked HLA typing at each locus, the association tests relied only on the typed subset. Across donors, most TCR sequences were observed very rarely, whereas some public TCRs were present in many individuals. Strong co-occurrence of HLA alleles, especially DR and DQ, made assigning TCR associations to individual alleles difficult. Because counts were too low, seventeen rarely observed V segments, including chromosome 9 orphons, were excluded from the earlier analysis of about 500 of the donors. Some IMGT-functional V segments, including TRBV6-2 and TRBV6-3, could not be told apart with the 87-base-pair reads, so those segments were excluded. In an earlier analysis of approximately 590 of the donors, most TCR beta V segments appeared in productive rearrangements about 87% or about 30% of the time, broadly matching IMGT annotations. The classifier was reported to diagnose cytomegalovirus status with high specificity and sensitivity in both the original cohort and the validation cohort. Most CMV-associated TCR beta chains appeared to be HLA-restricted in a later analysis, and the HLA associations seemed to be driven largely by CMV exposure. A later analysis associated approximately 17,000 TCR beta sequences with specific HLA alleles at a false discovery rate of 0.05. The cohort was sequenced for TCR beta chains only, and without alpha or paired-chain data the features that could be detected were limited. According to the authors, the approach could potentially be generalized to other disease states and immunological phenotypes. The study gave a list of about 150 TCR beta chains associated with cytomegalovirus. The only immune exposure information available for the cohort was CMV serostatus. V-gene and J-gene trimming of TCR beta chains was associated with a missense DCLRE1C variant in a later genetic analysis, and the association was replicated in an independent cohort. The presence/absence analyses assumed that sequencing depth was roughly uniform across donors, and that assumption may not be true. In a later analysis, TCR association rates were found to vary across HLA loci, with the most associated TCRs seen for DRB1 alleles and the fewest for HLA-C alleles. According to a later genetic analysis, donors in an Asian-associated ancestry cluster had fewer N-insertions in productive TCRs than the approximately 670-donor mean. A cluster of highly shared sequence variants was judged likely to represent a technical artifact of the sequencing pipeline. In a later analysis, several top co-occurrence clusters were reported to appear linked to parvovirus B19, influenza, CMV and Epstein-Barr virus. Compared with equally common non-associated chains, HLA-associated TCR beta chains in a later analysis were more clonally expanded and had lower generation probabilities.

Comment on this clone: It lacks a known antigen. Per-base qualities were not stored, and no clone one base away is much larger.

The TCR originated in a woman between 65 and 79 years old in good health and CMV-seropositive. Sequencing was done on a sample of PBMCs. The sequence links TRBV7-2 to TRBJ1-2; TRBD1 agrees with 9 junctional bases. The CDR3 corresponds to CASSLISGTGFGYTF. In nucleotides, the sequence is TGTGCCAGCAGCTTAATTTCCGGGACAGGGTTTGGCTACACCTTC.